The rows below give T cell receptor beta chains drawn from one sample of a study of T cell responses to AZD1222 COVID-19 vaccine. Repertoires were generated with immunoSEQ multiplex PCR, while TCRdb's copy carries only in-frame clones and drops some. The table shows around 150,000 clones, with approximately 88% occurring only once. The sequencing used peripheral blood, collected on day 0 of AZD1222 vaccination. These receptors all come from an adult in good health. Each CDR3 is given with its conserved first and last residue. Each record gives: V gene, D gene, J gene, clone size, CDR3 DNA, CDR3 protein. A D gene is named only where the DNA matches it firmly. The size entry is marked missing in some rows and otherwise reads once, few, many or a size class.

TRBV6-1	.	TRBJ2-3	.	TGTGCCAGCAGTGAAGGCGGGTCGGGCACAGATACGCAGTATTTT	CASSEGGSGTDTQYF
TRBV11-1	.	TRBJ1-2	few	TGTGCCAGCAGCTTAGGAGGGTCCAACTATGGCTACACCTTC	CASSLGGSNYGYTF
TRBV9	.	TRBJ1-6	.	TGTGCCAGCAGCTCCGGGACACCGAATTCACCCCTCCACTTT	CASSSGTPNSPLHF
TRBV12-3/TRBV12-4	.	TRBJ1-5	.	TGTGCCAGCAGATATACAGGGAATCAGCCCCAGCATTTT	CASRYTGNQPQHF
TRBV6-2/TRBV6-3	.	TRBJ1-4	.	TGTGCCAGCAGCGAGGTTGTTGAAAAACTGTTTTTT	CASSEVVEKLFF
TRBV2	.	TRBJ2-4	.	TGTGCCAGCACCTGGCGGTTAGCCAAAAACATTCAGTACTTC	CASTWRLAKNIQYF
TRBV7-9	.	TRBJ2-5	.	TGTGCCAGCAGCTTATGGTGGGATAGTGAAGAGACCCAGTACTTC	CASSLWWDSEETQYF
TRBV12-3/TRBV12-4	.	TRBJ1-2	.	TGTGCCAGCAGTTCCTCCCCAAGGGGCTACACCTTC	CASSSSPRGYTF
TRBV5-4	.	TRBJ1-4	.	TGTGCCAGCAGCTTGGACGGTGTTAATGAAAAACTGTTTTTT	CASSLDGVNEKLFF
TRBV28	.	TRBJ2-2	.	TGTGCCAGCAGCCATACTTCTCAACTGAACACCGGGGAGCTGTTTTTT	CASSHTSQLNTGELFF
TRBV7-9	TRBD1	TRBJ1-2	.	TGTGCCAGCAGCGCTGAACGGACAGGTCCCCTAGGCTACACCTTC	CASSAERTGPLGYTF
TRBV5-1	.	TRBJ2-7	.	TGCGCCAGCAGCTTGGGGGCCGGGGGTAGCGTGGACGAGCAGTACTTC	CASSLGAGGSVDEQYF
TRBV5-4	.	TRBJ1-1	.	TGTGCCAGCAGCTTGGCGGCCGCGGCGGTCACTGAAGCTTTCTTT	CASSLAAAAVTEAFF
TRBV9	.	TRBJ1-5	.	TGTGCCAGCAGCCCAGCCGGGGGGAATCAGCCCCAGCATTTT	CASSPAGGNQPQHF
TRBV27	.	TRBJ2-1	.	TGTGCCAGCAGTCCGACCAACTACAATGAGCAGTTCTTC	CASSPTNYNEQFF
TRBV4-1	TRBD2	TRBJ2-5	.	TGCGCCAGCAGCCAAGTCCAGCGGGAGGGCGGGGGTGAGACCCAGTACTTC	CASSQVQREGGGETQYF
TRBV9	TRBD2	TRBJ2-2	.	TGTGCCAGCAGCGTAAAAAGCGGGAGTCGCGGGAACACCGGGGAGCTGTTTTTT	CASSVKSGSRGNTGELFF
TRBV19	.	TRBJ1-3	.	TGTGCCAGTAAGCCGGGACCTGGAAACACCATATATTTT	CASKPGPGNTIYF
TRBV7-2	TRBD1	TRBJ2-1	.	TGTGCCAGCAGCCCCGGACAGGGGGCTATGGGGAATGAGCAGTTCTTC	CASSPGQGAMGNEQFF
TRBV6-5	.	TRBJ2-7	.	TGTGCCAGCAGTTCCCCCTACGAGCAGTACTTC	CASSSPYEQYF
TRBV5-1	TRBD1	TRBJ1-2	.	TGCGCCAGCAGCTGGACCGGCAACGCAGGGGGAGGCTACACCTTC	CASSWTGNAGGGYTF
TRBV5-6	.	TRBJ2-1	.	TGTGCCAGCAGCTTGGCCGACAGATCGCTTGATGAGCAGTTCTTC	CASSLADRSLDEQFF
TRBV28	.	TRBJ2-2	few	TGTGCCAGCAGTTTACTGTCAGTGAGGGCCGGGGAGCTGTTTTTT	CASSLLSVRAGELFF
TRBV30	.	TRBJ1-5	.	TGTGCCTGGAGTTATGGTGGATACAATCAGCCCCAGCATTTT	CAWSYGGYNQPQHF
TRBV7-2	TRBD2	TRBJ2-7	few	TGTGCCAGCAGCTTGGGGGGGAACTCCTACGAGCAGTACTTC	CASSLGGNSYEQYF
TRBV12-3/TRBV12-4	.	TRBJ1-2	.	TGTGCCAGCAGTTCCAGGGCCGGTGGCTACACCTTC	CASSSRAGGYTF
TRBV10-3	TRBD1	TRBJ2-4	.	TGTGCCATCAGCATTGGGACAGTAGCCAAAAACATTCAGTACTTC	CAISIGTVAKNIQYF
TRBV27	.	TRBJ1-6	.	TGTGCCAGCAGCAAGGGGTTTAGCAATTCACCCCTCCACTTT	CASSKGFSNSPLHF
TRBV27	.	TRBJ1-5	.	TGTGCCAGCAGTAATACAGGGTACAATCAGCCCCAGCATTTT	CASSNTGYNQPQHF
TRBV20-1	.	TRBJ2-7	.	TGCAGTGCCACCGCAGGCTACGAGCAGTACTTC	CSATAGYEQYF